This T cell receptor beta chain was obtained from a study of CD8 T cells in ankylosing spondylitis. From the 5' RACE reads, TCRdb called clonotypes with MiXCR, one entry per CDR3 protein. This repertoire shows approximately 260,000 distinct CDR3 sequences, about a sixth found once; its top ten account for roughly a third. This clonotype was obtained from a male donor with ankylosing spondylitis or in good health (not recorded which). Sequenced sample: blood, either unsorted or a sorted T cell fraction (not recorded which).

The CDR3 DNA is TGTGCCAGCAGCCAAGGGACTAGCGAACTCTACGAGCAGTACTTC. Translating it yields CASSQGTSELYEQYF. The chain links TRBV4-2 to TRBJ2-7; 9 bases are shared with TRBD2. The CDR3 spans 15 residues. V lost 1 base to trimming and J lost 3 bases; unmatched junction nucleotides: 4. Germline CDR1 and CDR2: LGHNA and YNFKEQ.